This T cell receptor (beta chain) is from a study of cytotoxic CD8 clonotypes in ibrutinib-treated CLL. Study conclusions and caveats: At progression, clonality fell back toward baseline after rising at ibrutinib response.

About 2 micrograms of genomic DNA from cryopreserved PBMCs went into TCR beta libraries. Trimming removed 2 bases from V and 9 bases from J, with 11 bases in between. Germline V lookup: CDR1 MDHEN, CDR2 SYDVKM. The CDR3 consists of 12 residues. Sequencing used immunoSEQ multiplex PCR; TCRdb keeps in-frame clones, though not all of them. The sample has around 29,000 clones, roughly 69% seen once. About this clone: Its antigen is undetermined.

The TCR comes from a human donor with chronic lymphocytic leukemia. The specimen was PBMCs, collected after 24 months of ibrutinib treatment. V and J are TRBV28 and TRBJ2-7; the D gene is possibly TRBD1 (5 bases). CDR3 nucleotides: TGTGCCAGCAGTTTAGGACACCGCGGGCAGTACTTC. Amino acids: CASSLGHRGQYF.